The present T cell receptor (beta chain) was sequenced within a study of blood T cells in healthy people across ages. Study observations and caveats: Because sorting was not performed, PBMCs prevented conclusive naive versus antigen-experienced comparison. Calculation of diversity from one million T cells yielded estimates considered to be underestimates.

Primers used in a second PCR of about 7 to 12 cycles were a sample-barcoded 5' primer and a J-beta primer mix. No fewer than 2.5 million CDR3-containing paired-end reads came from each sample. TCRdb re-called the 5' RACE reads with MiXCR, one entry per CDR3 protein. Among approximately 1,700,000 distinct CDR3 sequences listed, about 39% were seen once. This CDR3 contains 15 residues. In germline, CDR1 is SGHTA, CDR2 FQGTGA. V shed 1 base, J shed 5 bases, and the junction held 5 bases outside the gene matches. Comments on this clonotype: What it binds is not known.

The TCR sequence derives from a human donor in good health. V usage is TRBV7-3 and J usage is TRBJ2-1, with TRBD2 matching 7 bases. The sequencing sample was made of blood. The CDR3: CASSLRLADHNEQFF. DNA for the CDR3: TGTGCCAGCAGCTTAAGGCTAGCGGATCACAATGAGCAGTTCTTC.